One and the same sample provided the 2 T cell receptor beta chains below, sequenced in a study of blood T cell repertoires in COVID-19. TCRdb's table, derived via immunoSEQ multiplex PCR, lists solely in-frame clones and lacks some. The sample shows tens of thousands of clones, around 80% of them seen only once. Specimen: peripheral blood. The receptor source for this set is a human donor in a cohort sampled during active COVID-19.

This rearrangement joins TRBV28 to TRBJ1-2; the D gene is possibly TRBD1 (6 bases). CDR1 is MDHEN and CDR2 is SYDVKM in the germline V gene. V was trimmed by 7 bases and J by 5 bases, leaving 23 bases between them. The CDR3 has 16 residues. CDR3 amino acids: CASTTPRVSQGYGYTF. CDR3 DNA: TGTGCCAGCACCACCCCCCGCGTCAGTCAGGGGTATGGCTACACCTTC.

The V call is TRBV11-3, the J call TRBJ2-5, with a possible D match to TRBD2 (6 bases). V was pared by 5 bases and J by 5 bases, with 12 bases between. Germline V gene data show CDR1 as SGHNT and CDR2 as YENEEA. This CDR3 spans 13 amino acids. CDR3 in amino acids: CASSQGLLETQYF. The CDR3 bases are TGTGCCAGCAGCCAGGGACTCTTGGAGACCCAGTACTTC.